A selection of T cell receptor beta chains follows, all from one sample in a study of blood T cells in healthy people across ages. In TCRdb, the 5' RACE reads were re-called with MiXCR into one record per CDR3 protein. The sample lists around 800,000 distinct CDR3 sequences, under 30% occurring once. This same sample was also taken into another study, of T cells of mothers and their children.

The sequencing sample was made of blood. These receptors were taken from a boy aged 10-17 years in good health. Both conserved end residues are trimmed from each CDR3. Expanded clones get a size class; other rows say once, few or many, or leave the size out.

TRBV27,14,TRBJ1-2,few,ASTRGRTDITYGYT
TRBV5-1,17,NA,NA,ASSLVRSSVKGWSSGQF
TRBV28,12,TRBJ2-1,few,ASREGTTYNEQF
TRBV20-1,12,TRBJ2-5,NA,SARAPGAWETQY
TRBV5-1,17,TRBJ2-1,few,ASSLETSGVYSSYNEQF
TRBV12-3/TRBV12-4,12,TRBJ2-7,NA,ASSEDRSSYEQY
TRBV5-1,12,TRBJ2-3,NA,ASSSQVGPDTQY
TRBV30,11,TRBJ2-7,NA,ACQMDRGYEQY
TRBV6-6,11,TRBJ1-2,NA,ASSNQGAHGYT
TRBV20-1,12,NA,NA,SEKDGSSSYEQY
TRBV27,13,TRBJ2-1,NA,ASRGRLAALNEQF
TRBV4-1,14,TRBJ2-7,few,ASSQVLGTGGFEQY
TRBV29-1,14,TRBJ2-1,NA,SDETTARSGYNEQF
TRBV12-3/TRBV12-4,12,TRBJ2-3,NA,ASRADTLTDTQY
TRBV12-3/TRBV12-4,12,TRBJ2-3,NA,ATAPTGLTDTQY
TRBV18,14,NA,few,ASSRPGTARIYEQY
TRBV5-6,12,TRBJ2-7,NA,ASSLYGAAYEQY
TRBV10-2,12,TRBJ1-2,NA,ASSEARVGYGYT
TRBV24-1,11,TRBJ1-1,NA,ATSAGAGTEAF
TRBV20-1,13,TRBJ1-6,NA,SARDTGGLNSPLH
TRBV28,10,TRBJ2-5,NA,ASQRGLETQY
TRBV29-1,14,TRBJ2-1,NA,SVDPGRTTKPGEQF
TRBV5-1,13,TRBJ2-1,once,ASSLIGTGGNEQF
TRBV10-3,13,TRBJ2-2,NA,AISDGLAGPGELF
TRBV29-1,9,TRBJ1-2,NA,SVLLGEGYT
TRBV6-1,12,TRBJ1-5,few,ATQGWTVNQPQH
TRBV5-1,12,TRBJ2-5,few,ASRDSGVQETQY
TRBV20-1,13,NA,NA,SAPGRQVIGETQY
TRBV12-3/TRBV12-4,14,TRBJ1-5,NA,ASSPRVGVSNQPQH
TRBV9,14,NA,few,ASSVRGLTGYNEQF
TRBV20-1,12,TRBJ2-3,few,SAPPGRKADTQY
TRBV20-1,12,TRBJ2-5,NA,SADVGGSQETQY
TRBV20-1,9,TRBJ2-3,NA,SAGGSDTQY
TRBV20-1,10,TRBJ2-3,NA,SVASGTDTQY
TRBV15,15,TRBJ2-5,NA,ATSRVAGSRLVETQY
TRBV20-1,18,TRBJ2-7,NA,SARAAGSAGAGGPSYEQY
TRBV4-1,13,TRBJ2-5,NA,ASSQAPGLQETQY